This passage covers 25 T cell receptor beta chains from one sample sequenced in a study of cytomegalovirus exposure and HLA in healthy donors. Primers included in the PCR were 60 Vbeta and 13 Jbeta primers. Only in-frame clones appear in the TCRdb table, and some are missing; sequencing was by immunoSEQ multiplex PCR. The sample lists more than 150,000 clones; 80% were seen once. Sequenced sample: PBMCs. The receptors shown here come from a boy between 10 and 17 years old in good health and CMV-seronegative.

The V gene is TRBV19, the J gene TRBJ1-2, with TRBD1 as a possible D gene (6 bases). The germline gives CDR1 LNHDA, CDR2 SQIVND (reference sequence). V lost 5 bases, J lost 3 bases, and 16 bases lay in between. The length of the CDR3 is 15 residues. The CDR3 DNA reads TGTGCCAGTAGTTCCCAGGGGCGCCCGGACTATGGCTACACCTTC. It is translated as CASSSQGRPDYGYTF.

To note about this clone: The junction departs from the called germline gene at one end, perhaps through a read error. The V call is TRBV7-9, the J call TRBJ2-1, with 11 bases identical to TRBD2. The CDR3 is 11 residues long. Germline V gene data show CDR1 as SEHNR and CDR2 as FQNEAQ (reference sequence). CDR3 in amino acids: CSSSSGLAEFF. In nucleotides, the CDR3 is TGTTCCAGCAGCTCGGGACTAGCGGAGTTCTTC. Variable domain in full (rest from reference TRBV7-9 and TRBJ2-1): DTGVSQNPRHKITKRGQNVTFRCDPISEHNRLYWYRQTLGQGPEFLTYFQNEAQLEKSRLLSDRFSAERPKGSFSTLEIQRTEQGDSAMYLCSSSSGLAEFFGPGTRLTVL.

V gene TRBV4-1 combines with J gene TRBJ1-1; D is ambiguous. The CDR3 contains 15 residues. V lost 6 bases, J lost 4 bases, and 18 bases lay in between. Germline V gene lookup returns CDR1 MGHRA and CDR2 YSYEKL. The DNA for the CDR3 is TGCGCCAGCAGTCCCAGCGGGAGAAAGGGCACTGAAGCTTTCTTT. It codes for CASSPSGRKGTEAFF.

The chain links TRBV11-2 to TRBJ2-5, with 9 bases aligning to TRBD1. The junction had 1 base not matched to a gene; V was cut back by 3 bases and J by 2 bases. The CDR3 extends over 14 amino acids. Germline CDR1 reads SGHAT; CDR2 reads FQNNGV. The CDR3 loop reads CASSLTGGQETQYF. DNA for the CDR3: TGTGCCAGCAGCTTGACAGGGGGACAAGAGACCCAGTACTTC.

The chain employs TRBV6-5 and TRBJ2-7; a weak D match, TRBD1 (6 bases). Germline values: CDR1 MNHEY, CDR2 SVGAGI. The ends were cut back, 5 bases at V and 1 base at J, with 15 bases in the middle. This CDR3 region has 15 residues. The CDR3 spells CASSGTGYPSYEQYF. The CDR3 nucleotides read TGTGCCAGCAGTGGCACAGGGTATCCTTCCTACGAGCAGTACTTC.

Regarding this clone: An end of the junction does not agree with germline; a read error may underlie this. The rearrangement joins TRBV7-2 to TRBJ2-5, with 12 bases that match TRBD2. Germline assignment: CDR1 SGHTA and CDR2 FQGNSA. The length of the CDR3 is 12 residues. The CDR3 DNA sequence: TGTGCCAGCAGCACCGGGACTAGCGGGCCTAACTTC. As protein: CASSTGTSGPNF.

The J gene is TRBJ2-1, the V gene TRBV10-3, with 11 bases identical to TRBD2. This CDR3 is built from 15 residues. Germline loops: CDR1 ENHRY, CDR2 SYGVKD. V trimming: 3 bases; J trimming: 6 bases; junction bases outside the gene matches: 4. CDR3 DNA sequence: TGTGCCATCAGTGATAGCGGGGGGGCCCGCAATGAGCAGTTCTTC. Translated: CAISDSGGARNEQFF.

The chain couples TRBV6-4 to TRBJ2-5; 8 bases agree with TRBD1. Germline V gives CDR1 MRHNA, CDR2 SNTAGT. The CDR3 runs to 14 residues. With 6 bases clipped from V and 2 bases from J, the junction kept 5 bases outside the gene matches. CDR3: CASSKTGGQETQYF. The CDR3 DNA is TGTGCCAGCAGCAAAACAGGGGGTCAAGAGACCCAGTACTTC.

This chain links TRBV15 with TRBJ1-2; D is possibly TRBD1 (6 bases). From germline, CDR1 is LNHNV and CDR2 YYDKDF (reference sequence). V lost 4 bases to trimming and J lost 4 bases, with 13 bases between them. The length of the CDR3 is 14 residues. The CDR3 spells CATSISGDGYGYTF. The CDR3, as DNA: TGTGCCACCAGCATATCAGGGGACGGCTATGGCTACACCTTC.

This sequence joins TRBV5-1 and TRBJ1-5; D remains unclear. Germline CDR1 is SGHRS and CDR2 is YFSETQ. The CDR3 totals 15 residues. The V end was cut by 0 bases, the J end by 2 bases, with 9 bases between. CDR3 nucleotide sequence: TGCGCCAGCAGCTTGGGGGGAGTAGGCAATCAGCCCCAGCATTTT. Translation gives CASSLGGVGNQPQHF.

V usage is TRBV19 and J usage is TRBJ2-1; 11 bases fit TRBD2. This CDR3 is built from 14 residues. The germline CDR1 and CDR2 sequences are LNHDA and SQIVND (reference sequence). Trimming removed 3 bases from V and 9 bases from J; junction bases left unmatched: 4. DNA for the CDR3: TGTGCCAGTAGTATCCTAGCGGGAGGCCCTGAGCAGTTCTTC. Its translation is CASSILAGGPEQFF. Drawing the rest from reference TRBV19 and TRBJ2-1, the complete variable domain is DGGITQSPKYLFRKEGQNVTLSCEQNLNHDAMYWYRQDPGQGLRLIYYSQIVNDFQKGDIAEGYSVSREKKESFPLTVTSAQKNPTAFYLCASSILAGGPEQFFGPGTRLTVL.

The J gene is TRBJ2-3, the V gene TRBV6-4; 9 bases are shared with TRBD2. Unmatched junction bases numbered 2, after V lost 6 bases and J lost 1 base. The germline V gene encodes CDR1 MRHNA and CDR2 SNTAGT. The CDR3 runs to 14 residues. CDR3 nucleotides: TGTGCCAGCAGCAGACTAGCGGGCACAGATACGCAGTATTTT. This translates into CASSRLAGTDTQYF.

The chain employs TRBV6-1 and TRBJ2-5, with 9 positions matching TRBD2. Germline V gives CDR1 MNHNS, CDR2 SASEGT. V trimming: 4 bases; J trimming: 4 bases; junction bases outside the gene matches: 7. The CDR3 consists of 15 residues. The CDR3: CASSVGGGARETQYF. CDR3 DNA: TGTGCCAGCAGTGTAGGCGGGGGGGCCCGAGAGACCCAGTACTTC.

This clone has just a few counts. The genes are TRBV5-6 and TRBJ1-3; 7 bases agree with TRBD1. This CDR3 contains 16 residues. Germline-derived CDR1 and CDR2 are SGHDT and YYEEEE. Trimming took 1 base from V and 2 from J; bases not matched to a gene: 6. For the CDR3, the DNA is TGTGCCAGCAGCTTGCTCGACAGGGAGGCTGGAAACACCATATATTTT. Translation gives CASSLLDREAGNTIYF. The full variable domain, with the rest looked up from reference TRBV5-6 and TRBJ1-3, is DAGVTQSPTHLIKTRGQQVTLRCSPKSGHDTVSWYQQALGQGPQFIFQYYEEEERQRGNFPDRFSGHQFPNYSSELNVNALLLGDSALYLCASSLLDREAGNTIYFGEGSWLTVV.

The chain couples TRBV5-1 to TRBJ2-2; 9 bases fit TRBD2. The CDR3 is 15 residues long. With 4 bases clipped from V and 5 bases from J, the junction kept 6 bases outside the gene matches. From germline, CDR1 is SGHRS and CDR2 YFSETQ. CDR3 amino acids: CASSVAGGRTGELFF. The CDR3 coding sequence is TGCGCCAGCAGCGTCGCGGGGGGGAGGACCGGGGAGCTGTTTTTT. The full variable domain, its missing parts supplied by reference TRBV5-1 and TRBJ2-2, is KAGVTQTPRYLIKTRGQQVTLSCSPISGHRSVSWYQQTPGQGLQFLFEYFSETQRNKGNFPGRFSGRQFSNSRSEMNVSTLELGDSALYLCASSVAGGRTGELFFGEGSRLTVL.

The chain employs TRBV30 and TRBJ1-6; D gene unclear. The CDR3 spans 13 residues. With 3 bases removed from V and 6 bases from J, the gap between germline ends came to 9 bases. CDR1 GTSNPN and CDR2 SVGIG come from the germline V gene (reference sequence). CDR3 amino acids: CAWRTNSNSPLHF. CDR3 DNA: TGTGCCTGGAGGACGAACAGTAATTCACCCCTCCACTTT.

The CDR3 loop reads CASSSWTGGSYEQYF. CDR3 nucleotides: TGTGCCAGCAGCTCGTGGACAGGGGGAAGCTACGAGCAGTACTTC. This sequence joins TRBV7-3 and TRBJ2-7; 10 bases line up with TRBD1. The germline gives CDR1 SGHTA, CDR2 FQGTGA. The CDR3 covers 15 residues. The V and J ends lost 4 bases and 3 bases, in that order; junction bases with no gene match: 6.

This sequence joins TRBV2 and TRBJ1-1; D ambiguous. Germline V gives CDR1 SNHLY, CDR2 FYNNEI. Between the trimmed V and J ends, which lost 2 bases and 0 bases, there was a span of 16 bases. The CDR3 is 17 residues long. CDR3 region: CASSESARSPLNTEAFF. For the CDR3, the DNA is TGTGCCAGCAGTGAAAGCGCGCGGTCACCCCTGAACACTGAAGCTTTCTTT.

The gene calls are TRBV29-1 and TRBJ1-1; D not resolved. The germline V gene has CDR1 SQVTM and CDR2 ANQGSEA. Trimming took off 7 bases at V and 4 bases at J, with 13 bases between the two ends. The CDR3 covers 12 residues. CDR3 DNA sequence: TGCAGCGGGTTAGACATACCCACTGAAGCTTTCTTT. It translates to CSGLDIPTEAFF.

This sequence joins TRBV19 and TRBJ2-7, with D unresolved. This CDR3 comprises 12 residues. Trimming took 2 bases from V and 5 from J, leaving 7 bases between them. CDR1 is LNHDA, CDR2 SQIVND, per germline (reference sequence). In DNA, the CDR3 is TGTGCCAGTAGTATACGACAAAACGAGCAGTACTTC. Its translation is CASSIRQNEQYF.

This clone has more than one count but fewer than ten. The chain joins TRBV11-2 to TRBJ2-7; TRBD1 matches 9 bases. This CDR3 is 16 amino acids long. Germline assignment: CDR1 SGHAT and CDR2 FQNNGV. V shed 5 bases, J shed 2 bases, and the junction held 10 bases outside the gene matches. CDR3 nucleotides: TGTGCCAGCAGCCCAGCCCCGACAGGGGGGGCCTACGAGCAGTACTTC. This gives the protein CASSPAPTGGAYEQYF.

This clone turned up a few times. The DNA of the CDR3 is TGTGCCAGCAGGTGGACAGGGTCTAATCAGCCCCAGCATTTT. Its protein product is CASRWTGSNQPQHF. The chain combines TRBV2 with TRBJ1-5; 8 positions agree with TRBD1. Germline CDR1 SNHLY, CDR2 FYNNEI. The V segment lost 6 bases and the J segment 4 bases; nucleotides outside the gene matches: 5. This CDR3 region has 14 residues. Drawing the rest from reference TRBV2 and TRBJ1-5, the complete variable domain is EPEVTQTPSHQVTQMGQEVILRCVPISNHLYFYWYRQILGQKVEFLVSFYNNEISEKSEIFDDQFSVERPDGSNFTLKIRSTKLEDSAMYFCASRWTGSNQPQHFGDGTRLSIL.

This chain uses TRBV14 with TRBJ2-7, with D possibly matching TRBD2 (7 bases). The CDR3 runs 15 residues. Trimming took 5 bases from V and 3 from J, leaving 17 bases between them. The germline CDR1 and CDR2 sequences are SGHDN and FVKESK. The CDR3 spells CASSGGAGMFYEQYF. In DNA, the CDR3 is TGTGCCAGCAGCGGGGGGGCAGGGATGTTCTACGAGCAGTACTTC.

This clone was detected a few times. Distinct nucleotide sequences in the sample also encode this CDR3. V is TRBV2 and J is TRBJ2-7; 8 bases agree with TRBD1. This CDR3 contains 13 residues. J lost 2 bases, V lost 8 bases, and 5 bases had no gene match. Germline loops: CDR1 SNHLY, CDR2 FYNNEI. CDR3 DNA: TGTGCCAGCGGAGGACAGGGAACCTACGAGCAGTACTTC. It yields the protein CASGGQGTYEQYF. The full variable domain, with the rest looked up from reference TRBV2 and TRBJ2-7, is EPEVTQTPSHQVTQMGQEVILRCVPISNHLYFYWYRQILGQKVEFLVSFYNNEISEKSEIFDDQFSVERPDGSNFTLKIRSTKLEDSAMYFCASGGQGTYEQYFGPGTRLTVT.

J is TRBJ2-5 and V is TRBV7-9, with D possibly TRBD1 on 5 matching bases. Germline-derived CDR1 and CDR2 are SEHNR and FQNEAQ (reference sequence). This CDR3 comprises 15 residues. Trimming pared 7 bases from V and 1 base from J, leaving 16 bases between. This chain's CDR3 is CASTPPDSSQETQYF. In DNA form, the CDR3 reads TGTGCCAGCACGCCACCCGACAGTTCCCAAGAGACCCAGTACTTC.